This TCR beta chain was identified in a study of T cell responses to AZD1222 COVID-19 vaccine. Comments on this clone: Its antigen is currently unknown.

General observations from the study: All repertoire sampling was performed exclusively after the peak T cell response. Clonal diversity may have been underestimated, and the donors were mostly white British, with more females than males.

Some clones are missing from TCRdb's copy, which holds only in-frame ones; the method was immunoSEQ multiplex PCR. The sample lists some 200,000 clones, roughly nine tenths occurring once. Whether given at about 4 or about 12 weeks, second doses were pooled. The sequenced sample was peripheral blood, obtained 28 days after the second AZD1222 dose. This clonotype was obtained from an adult who received the AZD1222 COVID-19 vaccine.

DNA of the CDR3: TGTGCCAGCAGGCCAGGGGCCGGTCAGCCCCAGCATTTT. It is translated as CASRPGAGQPQHF. The chain carries TRBV28 and TRBJ1-5; a weak D match, TRBD1 (6 bases). The length of the CDR3 is 13 residues. With 6 bases removed from V and 6 bases from J, the gap between germline ends came to 12 bases. Germline CDR1 is MDHEN and CDR2 is SYDVKM.